This paragraph reports one TCR beta chain. Antigen: not known. How the authors handled the data: Junction-only sequences produced by ImmunoSEQ had no quality scores, so filtering differed. Method: immunoSEQ multiplex PCR; TCRdb's copy keeps in-frame clones and lacks some. The DNA was the basis for D and trimming; V, J and clone size are from that table. The sample lists 650,000 to 800,000 clones, 72% occurring once. CD4+ cell separation produced CD45RA+ naive and CD45RA-negative memory subsets. The V and J ends lost 1 base and 3 bases respectively, with 20 bases between them. This CDR3 region has 19 residues. CDR1 is SGHRS, CDR2 YFSETQ, per germline. This sample stems from a study of shared clonotypes between healthy human individuals. The study's findings and limits: Sharing across four donors was seen in 4% to 6.5% of naive CD4 clonotypes.

This TCR came from a woman in her 30s in good health. Sequenced input: memory CD4+ T cells sorted from blood. Subset of the sample: CD45RA-negative fraction. This chain uses TRBV5-1 with TRBJ2-6, with D perhaps assigned TRBD1 or TRBD2 (5 bases each). CDR3 sequence (DNA): TGCGCCAGCAGCTTGAGATCAGCGCAGGGCGGGTTTGGGGCCAACGTCCTGACTTTC. It translates to CASSLRSAQGGFGANVLTF.